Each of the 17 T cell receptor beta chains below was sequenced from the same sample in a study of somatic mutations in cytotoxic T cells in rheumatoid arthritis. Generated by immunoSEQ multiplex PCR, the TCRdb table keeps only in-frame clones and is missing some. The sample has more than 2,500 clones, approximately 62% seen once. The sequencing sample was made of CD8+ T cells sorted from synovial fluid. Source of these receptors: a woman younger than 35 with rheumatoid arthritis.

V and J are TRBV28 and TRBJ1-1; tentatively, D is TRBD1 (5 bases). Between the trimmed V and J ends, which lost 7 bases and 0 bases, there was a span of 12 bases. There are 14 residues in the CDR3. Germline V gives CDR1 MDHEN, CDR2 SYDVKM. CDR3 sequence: CASTDRQMNTEAFF. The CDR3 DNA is TGTGCCAGCACCGACCGACAGATGAACACTGAAGCTTTCTTT.

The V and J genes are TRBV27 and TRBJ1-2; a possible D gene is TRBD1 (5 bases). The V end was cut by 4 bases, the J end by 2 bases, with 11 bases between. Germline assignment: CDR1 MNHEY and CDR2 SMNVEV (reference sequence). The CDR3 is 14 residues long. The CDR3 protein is CASSSDRLNYGYTF. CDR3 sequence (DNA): TGTGCCAGCAGTTCCGACAGACTCAACTATGGCTACACCTTC.

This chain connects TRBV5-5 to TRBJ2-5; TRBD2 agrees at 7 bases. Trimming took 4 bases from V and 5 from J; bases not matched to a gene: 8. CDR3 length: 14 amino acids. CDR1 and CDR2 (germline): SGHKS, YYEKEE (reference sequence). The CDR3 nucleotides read TGTGCCAGCAGCCCCTGGGAGGGGACCGAGACCCAGTACTTC. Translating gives CASSPWEGTETQYF. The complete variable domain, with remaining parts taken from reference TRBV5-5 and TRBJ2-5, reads DAGVTQSPTHLIKTRGQQVTLRCSPISGHKSVSWYQQVLGQGPQFIFQYYEKEERGRGNFPDRFSARQFPNYSSELNVNALLLGDSALYLCASSPWEGTETQYFGPGTRLLVL.

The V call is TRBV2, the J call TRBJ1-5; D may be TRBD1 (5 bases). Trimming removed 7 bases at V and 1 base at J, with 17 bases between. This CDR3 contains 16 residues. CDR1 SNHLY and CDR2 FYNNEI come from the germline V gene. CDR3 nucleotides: TGTGCCAGCAAAGATCGAGCGGGACGGAGCAATCAGCCCCAGCATTTT. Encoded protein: CASKDRAGRSNQPQHF.

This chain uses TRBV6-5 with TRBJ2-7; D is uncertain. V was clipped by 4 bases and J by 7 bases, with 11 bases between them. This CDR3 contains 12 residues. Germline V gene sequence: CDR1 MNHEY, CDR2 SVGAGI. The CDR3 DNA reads TGTGCCAGCAGTTCTATAGCTGAGGAGCAGTACTTC. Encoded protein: CASSSIAEEQYF.

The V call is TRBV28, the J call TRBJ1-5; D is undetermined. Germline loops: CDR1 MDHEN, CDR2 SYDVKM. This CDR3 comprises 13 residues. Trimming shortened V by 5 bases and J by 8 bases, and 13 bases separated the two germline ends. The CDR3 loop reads CASSPRGMEPQHF. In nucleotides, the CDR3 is TGTGCCAGCAGTCCCCGGGGTATGGAGCCCCAGCATTTT.

In nucleotides, the CDR3 is TGTGCCAGCAGCCAAGACCGCCCCTACGAGCAGTACTTC. This gives the protein CASSQDRPYEQYF. The rearrangement joins TRBV4-2 to TRBJ2-5; D gene uncertain. The J call may be in error: the DNA end matches TRBJ2-7 better. There are 13 residues in the CDR3. CDR1 and CDR2 from the germline V gene are LGHNA and YNFKEQ.

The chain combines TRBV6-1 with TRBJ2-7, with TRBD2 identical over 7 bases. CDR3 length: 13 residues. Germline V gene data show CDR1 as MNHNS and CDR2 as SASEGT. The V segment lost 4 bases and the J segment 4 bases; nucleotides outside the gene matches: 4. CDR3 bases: TGTGCCAGCAGTGCGGCTAGCGGTTACGAGCAGTACTTC. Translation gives CASSAASGYEQYF.

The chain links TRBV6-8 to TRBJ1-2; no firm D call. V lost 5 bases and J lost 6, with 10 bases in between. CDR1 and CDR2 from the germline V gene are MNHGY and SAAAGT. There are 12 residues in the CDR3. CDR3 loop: CASSEYEDGYTF. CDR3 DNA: TGTGCCAGCAGTGAATATGAGGATGGCTACACCTTC.

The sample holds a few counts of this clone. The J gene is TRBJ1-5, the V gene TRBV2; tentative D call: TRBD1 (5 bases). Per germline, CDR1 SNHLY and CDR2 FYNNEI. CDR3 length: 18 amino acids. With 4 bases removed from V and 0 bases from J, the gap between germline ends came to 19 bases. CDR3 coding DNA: TGTGCCAGCAGTGTTTGGAGGACCGGGGGAGATAGCAATCAGCCCCAGCATTTT. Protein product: CASSVWRTGGDSNQPQHF.

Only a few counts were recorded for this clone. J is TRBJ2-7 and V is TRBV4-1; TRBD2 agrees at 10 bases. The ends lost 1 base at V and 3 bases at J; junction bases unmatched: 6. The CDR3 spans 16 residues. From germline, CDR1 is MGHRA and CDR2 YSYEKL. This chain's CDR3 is CASSQVSSGGIYEQYF. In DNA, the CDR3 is TGCGCCAGCAGCCAAGTGAGTAGCGGGGGGATCTACGAGCAGTACTTC.

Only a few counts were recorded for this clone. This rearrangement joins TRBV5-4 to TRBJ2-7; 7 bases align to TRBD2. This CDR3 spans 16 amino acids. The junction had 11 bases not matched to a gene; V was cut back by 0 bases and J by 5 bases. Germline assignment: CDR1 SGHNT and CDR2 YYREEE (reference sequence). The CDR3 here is CASSLDLGGSFDEQYF. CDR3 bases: TGTGCCAGCAGCTTGGATTTGGGCGGGAGTTTCGACGAGCAGTACTTC.

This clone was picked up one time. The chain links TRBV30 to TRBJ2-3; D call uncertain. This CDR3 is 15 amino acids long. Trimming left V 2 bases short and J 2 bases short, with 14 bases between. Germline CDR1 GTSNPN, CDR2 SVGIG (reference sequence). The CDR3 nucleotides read TGTGCCTGGAGTACCACTCGGTTTGACACAGATACGCAGTATTTT. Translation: CAWSTTRFDTDTQYF.

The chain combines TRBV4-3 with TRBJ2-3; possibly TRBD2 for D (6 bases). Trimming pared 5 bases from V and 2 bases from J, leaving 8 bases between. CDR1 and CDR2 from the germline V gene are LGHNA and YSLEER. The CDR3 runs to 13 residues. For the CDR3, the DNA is TGCGCCAGCAGCTGGGAGGTCACAGATACGCAGTATTTT. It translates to CASSWEVTDTQYF.

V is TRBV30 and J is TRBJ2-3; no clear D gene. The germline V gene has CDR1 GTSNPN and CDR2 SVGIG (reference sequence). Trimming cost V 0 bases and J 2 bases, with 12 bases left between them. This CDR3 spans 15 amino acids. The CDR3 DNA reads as TGTGCCTGGAGTGTAAGCGACCATCCCACAGATACGCAGTATTTT. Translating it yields CAWSVSDHPTDTQYF. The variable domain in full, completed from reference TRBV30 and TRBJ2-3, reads SQTIHQWPATLVQPVGSPLSLECTVEGTSNPNLYWYRQAAGRGLQLLFYSVGIGQISSEVPQNLSASRPQDRQFILSSKKLLLSDSGFYLCAWSVSDHPTDTQYFGPGTRLTVL.

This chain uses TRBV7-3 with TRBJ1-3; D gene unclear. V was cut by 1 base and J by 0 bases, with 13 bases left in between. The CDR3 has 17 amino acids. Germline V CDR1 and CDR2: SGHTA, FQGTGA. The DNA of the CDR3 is TGTGCCAGCAGCTTAAATGCCCTCGCGGACTCTGGAAACACCATATATTTT. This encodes CASSLNALADSGNTIYF.

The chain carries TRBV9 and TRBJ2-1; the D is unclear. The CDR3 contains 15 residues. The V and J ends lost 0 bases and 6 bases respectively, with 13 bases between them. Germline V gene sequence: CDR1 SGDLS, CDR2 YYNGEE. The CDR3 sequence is CASSVVAGSGNEQFF. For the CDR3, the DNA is TGTGCCAGCAGCGTAGTGGCAGGATCTGGCAATGAGCAGTTCTTC.